There are a few counts of the clone carrying this T cell receptor (beta chain). The germline CDR1 and CDR2 sequences are SGHTA and FQGNSA. The CDR3 runs 18 residues. V gave up 4 bases and J gave up 0 bases; unmatched junction bases: 6. The data are from a study of T-cell memory formation after mild COVID-19. Using its own MiXCR run on the 5' RACE reads, TCRdb lists one record per CDR3 protein. The sample consists of under 200,000 distinct CDR3 sequences, around 30% of them appearing once. This chain joins TRBV7-2 and TRBJ2-1; 13 bases align to TRBD2. Sequences were obtained from PBMCs or a T cell subset sorted from them (not recorded which). The TCR sequence derives from an adult woman who had mild COVID-19 (a few samples of this study predate the infection). Cell type and time point are not known. CDR3 amino acids: CASSYRTSGRLSYNEQFF. The CDR3 DNA follows: TGTGCCAGCAGCTATCGGACTAGCGGGAGACTCTCCTACAATGAGCAGTTCTTC.